A single sample gave rise to the 3 T cell receptor beta chains below, sequenced in a study of T-cell memory formation after mild COVID-19. MiXCR, run by TCRdb on the 5' RACE reads, gives a single entry per CDR3 protein. In the table there are 350,000 or so distinct CDR3 sequences, roughly 13% of which are singletons. Sequencing input: PBMCs or a T cell subset sorted from them (not recorded which). These receptors were collected from a man aged 18 to 29 who had mild COVID-19 (a few samples of this study predate the infection). Cell type and time point are not known.

The gene calls are TRBV5-1 and TRBJ2-3; D call uncertain. CDR3 length: 14 residues. Looked up from germline, CDR1 is SGHRS and CDR2 is YFSETQ. Trimming pared 6 bases from V and 0 bases from J, leaving 11 bases between. Here the CDR3 reads CASKDQGSTDTQYF. In nucleotides, the CDR3 is TGCGCCAGCAAAGACCAAGGGAGCACAGATACGCAGTATTTT. Filled out from reference TRBV5-1 and TRBJ2-3, the complete variable domain reads KAGVTQTPRYLIKTRGQQVTLSCSPISGHRSVSWYQQTPGQGLQFLFEYFSETQRNKGNFPGRFSGRQFSNSRSEMNVSTLELGDSALYLCASKDQGSTDTQYFGPGTRLTVL.

The J gene is TRBJ2-1, the V gene TRBV5-6; no clear D gene. CDR1 and CDR2 from the germline V gene are SGHDT and YYEEEE. The ends were cut back, 4 bases at V and 7 bases at J, with 6 bases in the middle. CDR3 length: 11 residues. In nucleotides, the CDR3 is TGTGCCAGCAGCCTTTGGAATGAGCAGTTCTTC. Residues: CASSLWNEQFF.

The chain carries TRBV5-1 and TRBJ2-5; D perhaps matches TRBD2 (5 bases). This CDR3 spans 15 amino acids. The germline CDR1 and CDR2 sequences are SGHRS and YFSETQ. Trimming left V 0 bases short and J 2 bases short, with 11 bases between. The CDR3 is CASSLVTGRQETQYF. The CDR3 bases are TGCGCCAGCAGCTTGGTTACGGGAAGACAAGAGACCCAGTACTTC.